This T cell receptor beta chain was captured by sequencing in a study of healthy donors' naive CD4 and CD8 T cells (dated by TCRdb to between 2015 and 2017). At the level of the whole study: Donor selection covered three age groups (20-25, 40-50 and 60-70 years) with six people in each, and the resulting cohort had a mean age of around 45 and was half female. For TCR alpha, a new primer set was designed to cover all functional IMGT alpha gene variants, and the remainder of the protocol was kept the same as the beta-chain workflow. To check how TCR variation relates to lineage commitment, the researchers sequenced rearranged TCR alpha and beta chains taken from naive CD4+ and CD8+ T cells. Peripheral blood mononuclear cells were obtained from about 18 unrelated, healthy individuals. The donors were HLA-typed by sequencing at HLA-A, -B, -C, -DRB1, -DQB1 and -DPB1, using the SBTexcellerator protocol, an ABI3130xl analyzer and SBTengine software. The investigation overall reported the following: In both chains, CD4+ lineage was associated with a positively charged CDR3 and CD8+ lineage with a negatively charged CDR3. Bias between naive CD4+ and CD8+ cells was reportedly observed for most V and J gene segments, consistently across donors and independently of HLA genotype. Around 13% of the variance in CD4/CD8 propensity appeared to be explained jointly by V genes, J genes and CDR3 charge, in a largely additive manner. Because alpha and beta chains were sequenced in bulk and could not be paired, the effects of the two chains in combination were not assessed. Possible repertoire bias arising from homeostatic proliferation of naive T cells was not directly addressed.

Notes on this clonotype: No cognate antigen has been identified for it. Base qualities are not recorded, but no much larger clone differs from it by a single base.

Sequencing used a 454 GS FLX Titanium. A previously published linear amplification protocol was used to construct TCR libraries from roughly 500 ng of total RNA. Sequencing was performed on the Roche/454 Genome Sequencer with Titanium chemistry. Concerning the study's data processing: From 5 of the healthy donors, approximately 81,000 rearranged TCR alpha transcripts were sequenced. Duplicate transcripts were removed, and unique TCR clonotypes were defined by the CDR3 junction according to IMGT nomenclature. Using logistic regression in R 2.13.0, the researchers modeled CD4 versus CD8 status as a function of V and J genes, with an adjustment for donor effects and a Bonferroni correction for multiple testing. The raw public reads went through TCRdb reprocessing: fastp at Q25, MiXCR clone calling, in-frame beta chains kept. Each entry merges the rows of one CDR3 protein and shows their most common DNA and genes. Here the V and J calls rest on TCRdb's processing, not on the authors' analysis. This sample comprises 180,000 or so distinct CDR3 sequences, 65% to 75% of them detected only once. The top ten hold 2% to 2.5% of the sample.

Cells with a CD4+CD8-CD45RO-CD45RA+ profile were isolated by FACS and defined as naive CD4+ T cells, and those with a CD8+CD4-CD45RA+CD27bright profile were defined as naive CD8+ T cells. The antibodies used for sorting targeted CD4 (RPA-T4), CD8 (SK1), CD27 (O323), CD45RA (HI100) and CD45RO (UCHL1). Trimming takes 5 bases from V and 6 bases from J, and the germline ends sit 9 bases apart. Inclusive of the bounding cysteine and phenylalanine, the CDR3 is 12 residues long. Just the 36-base CDR3 DNA is kept, in frame starting at base 1. Based on the germline V gene (reference sequence), the CDR1 and CDR2 sequences are LNHDA and SQIVND.

This clonotype originated in a pool of human donors in good health; the sample pools cells from several healthy donors. The sequenced material came from naive CD4+ and CD8+ T cells sorted from blood, pooled from several donors. In the paper's terms, the cell subset or site label means: FACS-sorted naive CD4+ (CD45RO-CD45RA+) and naive CD8+ (CD45RA+CD27bright) T cells. Rearrangement joined TRBV19 to TRBJ2-3, with the D gene uncertain. The CDR3 has the sequence CASSADPDTQYF. The nucleotide sequence is given as TGTGCCAGTAGTGCCGACCCGGATACGCAGTATTTT.